This record looks at one TCR beta chain sequence and its context. TCRdb's copy holds only in-frame clones and misses some; the assay was immunoSEQ multiplex PCR. Of 170,000 or so clones in the sample, about 90% were seen once. There are 15 residues in the CDR3. In germline, CDR1 is LNHDA, CDR2 SQIVND (reference sequence). Trimming cost V 4 bases and J 0 bases; bases outside gene matches: 2. Those enrolled, adults aged 18 to 89 years, came from around 24 US areas. Cohort placement rested on clinical history that participants reported themselves. The recovered donors of Cohort 3 showed two negative PCRs, clearance, or symptom resolution. The data were obtained in a study of blood T cell repertoires in COVID-19. Overall study: From T cells, B-cell-depleted T cells, or PBMCs came the material, which was cDNA or gDNA.

V usage is TRBV19 and J usage is TRBJ1-3; 8 bases align to TRBD1. Sequences were obtained from PBMCs or T cells enriched from blood (not recorded which). This receptor was identified in a woman between 50 and 59 years old who had recovered from COVID-19. The chain's CDR3 is CASSKGQASGNTIYF. CDR3 nucleotides: TGTGCCAGTAGTAAGGGACAGGCCTCTGGAAACACCATATATTTT.